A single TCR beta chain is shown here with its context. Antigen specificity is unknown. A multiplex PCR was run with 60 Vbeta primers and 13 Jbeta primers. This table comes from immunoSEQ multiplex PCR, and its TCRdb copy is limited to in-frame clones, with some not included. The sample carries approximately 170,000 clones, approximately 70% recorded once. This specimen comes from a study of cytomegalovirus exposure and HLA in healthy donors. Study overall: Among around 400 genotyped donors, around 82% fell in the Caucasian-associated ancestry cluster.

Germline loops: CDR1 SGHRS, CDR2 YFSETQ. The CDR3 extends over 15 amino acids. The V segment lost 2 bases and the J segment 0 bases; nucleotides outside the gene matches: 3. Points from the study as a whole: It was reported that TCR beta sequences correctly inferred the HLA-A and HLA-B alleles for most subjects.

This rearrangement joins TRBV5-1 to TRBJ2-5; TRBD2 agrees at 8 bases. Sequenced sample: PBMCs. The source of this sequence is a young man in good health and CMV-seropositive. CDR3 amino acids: CASSFGGRNQETQYF. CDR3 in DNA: TGCGCCAGCAGCTTTGGCGGGAGGAACCAAGAGACCCAGTACTTC.